This T cell receptor beta chain was obtained from a study of blood T cell repertoires in COVID-19. For the study at large: In each case, the material was cDNA or gDNA derived from T cells, B-cell-depleted T cells, or PBMCs.

This CDR3 is 14 amino acids long. J lost 9 bases, V lost 4 bases, and 8 bases had no gene match. The germline gives CDR1 LGHDT, CDR2 YNNKEL (reference sequence). As originally analysed: How many nucleated cells were present was estimated from reference gene primer amplification. Clones were read by immunoSEQ multiplex PCR, and TCRdb kept only the in-frame ones, dropping some. D and trimming were read from the DNA, whereas the V and J calls and clone size are those reported in that table. The data show almost 300,000 clones, with around 84% seen just once and over 1% held by the top ten. The J gene is TRBJ2-1, the V gene TRBV3-1 (or the pseudogene TRBV3-2), with TRBD2 identical over 8 bases. Material for sequencing was peripheral blood. The origin of this receptor is a man aged 65 to 79 with acute or convalescent COVID-19. The CDR3 here is CASSLAGGGGEQFF. As DNA, the CDR3 is TGTGCCAGCAGCCTCGCCGGGGGGGGAGGTGAGCAGTTCTTC.